These 14 T cell receptor beta chains originate from one sample sequenced in a study of cytomegalovirus exposure and HLA in healthy donors. TCRdb's copy holds only in-frame clones and misses some; the assay was immunoSEQ multiplex PCR. The sample yields about 65,000 clones, around 90% seen once. Input material: PBMCs. These receptors all come from a woman aged 18-29 years in good health and CMV-seronegative.

This clone has only one observation. The chain joins TRBV28 to TRBJ2-5; possible D gene TRBD2, 7 bases. V dropped 6 bases and J dropped 5 bases, with 22 bases sitting between them. This CDR3 is 16 amino acids long. Germline values: CDR1 MDHEN, CDR2 SYDVKM. CDR3 in DNA: TGTGCCAGCAGACGAGGGGGGGAGGGCCCAGGGGAGACCCAGTACTTC. This encodes CASRRGGEGPGETQYF.

This rearrangement joins TRBV29-1 to TRBJ1-1; perhaps TRBD1 as D (5 bases). The CDR3 loop spans 13 amino acids. V lost 1 base, J lost 2 bases, and 8 bases lay in between. Germline loops: CDR1 SQVTM, CDR2 ANQGSEA. The CDR3 sequence is CSVEARVNTEAFF. CDR3 coding DNA: TGCAGCGTTGAAGCCAGGGTTAACACTGAAGCTTTCTTT.

The chain recombines TRBV19 with TRBJ2-7; 7 bases agree with TRBD2. The CDR3 has 16 residues. Germline CDR1 LNHDA, CDR2 SQIVND (reference sequence). Unmatched junction bases numbered 18, after V lost 6 bases and J lost 7 bases. The CDR3 nucleotides read TGTGCCAGTAGCCAGAGGGGCGCGGGAGAACCTCGGGAGCAGTACTTC. Amino acid sequence: CASSQRGAGEPREQYF.

V and J are TRBV6-1 and TRBJ1-3; D gene unclear. V lost 5 bases and J lost 9, with 14 bases in between. Looked up from germline, CDR1 is MNHNS and CDR2 is SASEGT. The CDR3 runs to 13 residues. CDR3 residues: CASSPAPSGTIYF. In DNA form, the CDR3 reads TGTGCCAGCAGTCCGGCCCCTTCGGGCACCATATATTTT.

The chain couples TRBV7-9 to TRBJ1-4, with 9 positions matching TRBD1. CDR3 length equals 15 residues. V shed 4 bases, J shed 7 bases, and the junction held 7 bases outside the gene matches. Germline CDR1 and CDR2: SEHNR and FQNEAQ (reference sequence). The CDR3 DNA sequence: TGTGCCAGCAGCTCGGCGGGACAGGGTGGTGAAAAACTGTTTTTT. This codes for CASSSAGQGGEKLFF.

The chain combines TRBV6-1 with TRBJ2-7; weak D call: TRBD2 (6 bases). This CDR3 is built from 14 residues. Germline V gene data show CDR1 as MNHNS and CDR2 as SASEGT. The V end lost 5 bases, the J end lost 6 bases, and 17 bases lay between the germline ends. The CDR3 nucleotides read TGTGCCAGCAGTTCCGGGACTGCGAGTGGCGAGCAGTACTTC. This codes for CASSSGTASGEQYF.

The chain is built from TRBV6-5 and TRBJ1-5; D is possibly TRBD1 (5 bases). This CDR3 is built from 14 residues. V lost 4 bases, J lost 1 base, and 8 bases lay in between. Germline lookup yields CDR1 MNHEY and CDR2 SVGAGI. The CDR3 region has the DNA TGTGCCAGCAGTTCGCAGGGAAGCAATCAGCCCCAGCATTTT. This sequence encodes CASSSQGSNQPQHF.

The genes are TRBV27 and TRBJ1-1; a weak D match, TRBD1 (5 bases). CDR3 length: 19 residues. Germline CDR1 MNHEY, CDR2 SMNVEV (reference sequence). Trimming shortened V by 2 bases and J by 1 base, and 23 bases separated the two germline ends. The CDR3 region has the DNA TGTGCCAGCAGTTTAGAGCCCGCGGGACGAATGTTGGAGAACACTGAAGCTTTCTTT. Translating gives CASSLEPAGRMLENTEAFF.

This rearrangement joins TRBV19 to TRBJ2-7, with a possible D match to TRBD2 (6 bases). The CDR3 consists of 13 residues. Germline V gives CDR1 LNHDA, CDR2 SQIVND (reference sequence). Trimming left V 2 bases short and J 6 bases short, with 11 bases between. The chain's CDR3 is CASSISGLGEQYF. For the CDR3, the DNA is TGTGCCAGTAGTATAAGCGGGCTCGGCGAGCAGTACTTC.

J is TRBJ1-3 and V is TRBV18; no clear D gene. Trimming took 6 bases from V and 1 from J, leaving 7 bases between them. Looked up from germline, CDR1 is KGHSH and CDR2 is LQKENI. The CDR3 is 13 amino acids. The DNA of the CDR3 is TGTGCCAGCTCCCTCGGGTCTGGAAACACCATATATTTT. It is translated as CASSLGSGNTIYF.

The V call is TRBV5-1, the J call TRBJ2-5, with 8 nucleotides matching TRBD2. This CDR3 is built from 14 residues. The ends lost 4 bases at V and 6 bases at J; junction bases unmatched: 8. Germline CDR1 and CDR2: SGHRS and YFSETQ. The CDR3 DNA follows: TGCGCCAGCAGCCTGGATAGCGGGGCGCAGACCCAGTACTTC. Translating it yields CASSLDSGAQTQYF.

The chain joins TRBV30 to TRBJ2-1, with 7 bases fitting TRBD2. J lost 8 bases, V lost 1 base, and 2 bases had no gene match. This CDR3 spans 12 amino acids. CDR1 is GTSNPN and CDR2 is SVGIG in the germline V gene (reference sequence). In DNA form, the CDR3 reads TGTGCCTGGAGTGGCGGGGGATATGAGCAGTTCTTC. The encoded protein is CAWSGGGYEQFF.

This rearrangement joins TRBV18 to TRBJ2-2, with 8 bases identical to TRBD2. Looked up from germline, CDR1 is KGHSH and CDR2 is LQKENI. This CDR3 region has 14 residues. V lost 2 bases, J lost 10 bases, and 6 bases stayed unmatched. The CDR3 DNA is TGTGCCAGCTCACCAAAAGCGGGAGTAGCGGAGCTGTTTTTT. It encodes CASSPKAGVAELFF.

This chain links TRBV14 with TRBJ2-3; TRBD2 is a possible D gene (6 bases). Trimming pared 0 bases from V and 2 bases from J, leaving 15 bases between. This CDR3 contains 17 residues. CDR1 and CDR2 from the germline V gene are SGHDN and FVKESK. Written as DNA, the CDR3 is TGTGCCAGCAGCCAAGAGGTCCGGCGGGACCACACAGATACGCAGTATTTT. It yields the protein CASSQEVRRDHTDTQYF.